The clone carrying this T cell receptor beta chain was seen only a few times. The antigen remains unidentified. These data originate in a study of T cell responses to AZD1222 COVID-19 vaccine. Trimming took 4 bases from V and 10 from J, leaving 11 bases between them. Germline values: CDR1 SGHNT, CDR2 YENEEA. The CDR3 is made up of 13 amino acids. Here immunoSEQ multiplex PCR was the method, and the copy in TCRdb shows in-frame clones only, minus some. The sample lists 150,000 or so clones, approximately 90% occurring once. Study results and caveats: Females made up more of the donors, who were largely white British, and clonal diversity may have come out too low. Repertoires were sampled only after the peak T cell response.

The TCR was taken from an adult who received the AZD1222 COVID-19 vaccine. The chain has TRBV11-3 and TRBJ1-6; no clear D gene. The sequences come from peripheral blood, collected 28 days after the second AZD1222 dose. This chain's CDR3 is CASSSQRRSPLHF. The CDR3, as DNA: TGTGCCAGCAGCTCGCAGAGGCGGTCACCCCTCCACTTT.